These T cell receptor beta chains were read from a single sample in a study of T cells in Graves' hyperthyroidism and ophthalmopathy. TCRdb itself ran the multiplex PCR reads through MiXCR, one entry per CDR3 protein. The sample includes roughly 350,000 distinct CDR3 sequences, over 11% of them seen just once. Sequencing was done on a sample of blood. The receptors derive from a woman aged 25 to 45 with Graves' hyperthyroidism. Both conserved end residues are part of each CDR3. D genes are given only for firm matches. Size values are once, few and many counts, or a class for expanded clones, and some rows have none.

D,V,J,size,DNA,CDR3
.,TRBV3-1,TRBJ2-2,few,TGTGCCAGCAGCCAAGACAACACCGGGGAGCTGTTTTTT,CASSQDNTGELFF
TRBD2,TRBV6-1,TRBJ2-1,few,TGTGCCAGCAGTTTCTTTACTAGCGGGATTGGAAATGAGCAGTTCTTC,CASSFFTSGIGNEQFF
TRBD1,TRBV4-3,TRBJ2-6,.,TGCGCCAGCAGCCAAGGTCGGACAGGGTTTGGGGCCAACGTCCTGACTTTC,CASSQGRTGFGANVLTF
.,TRBV25-1,TRBJ2-7,few,TGTGCCAGCAGTGCTTATAGGGACTTCTCCTACGAGCAGTACTTC,CASSAYRDFSYEQYF
.,TRBV20-1,TRBJ1-1,.,TGCAGTGCTAGACTCGGGGGAGGGACTGAAGCTTTCTTT,CSARLGGGTEAFF
.,TRBV5-1,TRBJ1-6,few,TGCGCCAGCAGCTTGGAGGGCTCCTATAATTCACCCCTCCACTTT,CASSLEGSYNSPLHF
TRBD2,TRBV11-2,TRBJ2-5,many,TGTGCCAGCAGCCCAAACCGGGAGGGGACCCAGTACTTC,CASSPNREGTQYF
TRBD1,TRBV12-3/TRBV12-4,TRBJ2-2,.,TGTGCCAGCAACTCACCCTCGACAGGGACGGCCACCGGGGAGCTGTTTTTT,CASNSPSTGTATGELFF
TRBD2,TRBV2,TRBJ2-1,.,TGTGCCAGCAAGAGGGAACTAGCGGGAGGCCGACGGGATGAGCAGTTCTTC,CASKRELAGGRRDEQFF
.,TRBV28,TRBJ2-1,few,TGTGCCAGCACCGCCGGTCCCCACAATGAGCAGTTCTTC,CASTAGPHNEQFF
TRBD2,TRBV2,TRBJ2-1,many,TGTGCCAGCAGCTCCGGACTAGGCGGGTTCTTC,CASSSGLGGFF
TRBD2,TRBV3-1,TRBJ2-1,many,TGTGCCAGCAGCTCACTAGCGGGGGTCGATCCTGAGCAGTTCTTC,CASSSLAGVDPEQFF
TRBD1,TRBV6-1,TRBJ1-6,.,TGTGCCAGCAGGGCCGGACAGGGTTGGAGTTCACCCCTCCACTTT,CASRAGQGWSSPLHF
TRBD2,TRBV20-1,TRBJ2-7,many,TGCAGTGTCACAACCCCTAGCGGGAGGGCCGACGAGCAGTACTTC,CSVTTPSGRADEQYF
.,TRBV27,TRBJ2-5,.,TGTGCCAGCAGTCGTAGGAGGGCCGGGGAAGAGACCCAGTACTTC,CASSRRRAGEETQYF
.,TRBV6-1,TRBJ1-5,.,TGTGCCAGCAGCGACGTGCGGCCCCAGCATTTT,CASSDVRPQHF
TRBD2,TRBV19,TRBJ2-7,.,TGTGCCAGCGGGGAGGGCTACTCCTACGAGCAGTACTTC,CASGEGYSYEQYF
.,TRBV20-1,TRBJ2-5,many,TGCAGTACTCCCCCGTGGGACTCGGGGTATGGTGAGACCCAGTACTTC,CSTPPWDSGYGETQYF
TRBD1,TRBV25-1,TRBJ2-1,many,TGTGCCAGCAGAAAGGGGACAGGGAGTAATGAGCAGTTCTTC,CASRKGTGSNEQFF
.,TRBV6-1,TRBJ1-4,.,TGTGCCAGCAGCCCCAGACGGATGGATAATGAAAAACTGTTTTTT,CASSPRRMDNEKLFF
.,TRBV28,TRBJ1-1,few,TGTGCCAGCAGTTTGAAACATTCTGAAGCTTTCTTT,CASSLKHSEAFF
.,TRBV20-1,TRBJ1-5,.,TGCAGTGCTGGGAGCCCCAATCAGCCCCAGCATTTT,CSAGSPNQPQHF
TRBD1,TRBV12-3/TRBV12-4,TRBJ1-5,few,TGTGCCAGCAGTTTAGCGGTATCAGGGGGCGGTCAGCCCCAGCATTTT,CASSLAVSGGGQPQHF
.,TRBV6-2/TRBV6-3,TRBJ2-1,many,TGTGCCAGCAGTTACGGGATCTCCTATTCCTACAATGAGCAGTTCTTC,CASSYGISYSYNEQFF
.,TRBV2,TRBJ2-2,many,TGTGCCAGCAGCCTCAACGTCGCGGGCGGGGAGCTGTTTTTT,CASSLNVAGGELFF
.,TRBV28,TRBJ2-1,many,TGTGCCAGCAGTAACCAACGGACTGACGTAAATGAGCAGTTCTTC,CASSNQRTDVNEQFF
TRBD1,TRBV20-1,TRBJ2-6,.,TGCAGTGCTACCACAGGGGGTGGTATCTCTGGGGCCAACGTCCTGACTTTC,CSATTGGGISGANVLTF
.,TRBV29-1,TRBJ1-2,few,TGCAGCGTTGAAGATCGGGAGATTAACTATGGCTACACCTTC,CSVEDREINYGYTF
.,TRBV20-1,TRBJ2-3,few,TGCAGTTGTGATGGCGGTAGCCTCACAGATACGCAGTATTTT,CSCDGGSLTDTQYF
TRBD1,TRBV11-2,TRBJ2-1,many,TGTGCCAGCAGCTCGATCCGGGACAGTCACAATGAGCAGTTCTTC,CASSSIRDSHNEQFF
.,TRBV6-1,TRBJ2-5,many,TGTGCCAGCAGTTCACCCGGGGGCCAAGAGACCCAGTACTTC,CASSSPGGQETQYF
.,TRBV5-1,TRBJ2-2,few,TGCGCCAGCAGCTTGTCTCTGGGTAACACCGGGGAGCTGTTTTTT,CASSLSLGNTGELFF
.,TRBV29-1,TRBJ2-3,many,TGCAGCGTTGACCCGACGCAGGGTTGGGGTACGGATACGCAGTATTTT,CSVDPTQGWGTDTQYF
.,TRBV4-1,TRBJ1-6,few,TGCGCCAGCAGCGCTGAAAAACAACGGGATTCACCCCTCCACTTT,CASSAEKQRDSPLHF
TRBD1,TRBV3-1,TRBJ1-1,.,TGTGCCAGCAGCCAAATGAGGACAGGAAGATTTCCTGAAGCTTTCTTT,CASSQMRTGRFPEAFF
.,TRBV7-9,TRBJ1-1,few,TGTGCCAGCAGCTCATTTAGGGCGGGGACGAACACTGAAGCTTTCTTT,CASSSFRAGTNTEAFF
TRBD1,TRBV28,TRBJ1-2,.,TGTGCCAGCCGCGACGCGGACAGGGGGCGCATGAGCTATGGCTACACCTTC,CASRDADRGRMSYGYTF
.,TRBV2,TRBJ1-1,many,TGTGCCAGCACACCTTTTTTCATGAACACTGAAGCTTTCTTT,CASTPFFMNTEAFF
.,TRBV10-1,TRBJ2-3,many,TGCGCCAGCAGTGAGTTGCGCGGCTCCACAGATACGCAGTATTTT,CASSELRGSTDTQYF
.,TRBV30,TRBJ2-3,many,TGTGCCTGGGATGAGGATAGCACAGATACGCAGTATTTT,CAWDEDSTDTQYF
.,TRBV28,TRBJ2-2,.,TGTGCCAGCAGTTTTGACAGGATGAACACCGGGGAGCTGTTTTTT,CASSFDRMNTGELFF
.,TRBV19,TRBJ1-5,.,TGTGCCAGTAGTATTGGGGCAGCCTATCAGCCCCAGCATTTT,CASSIGAAYQPQHF
.,TRBV28,TRBJ1-3,many,TGTGCCAGCAGCGGGACTCTCTCTGGAAACACCATATATTTT,CASSGTLSGNTIYF
TRBD2,TRBV19,TRBJ2-1,few,TGTGCCAGTAGCATCAAGCGGGGGTCCTACAATGAGCAGTTCTTC,CASSIKRGSYNEQFF